These 19 T cell receptor beta chains were all obtained from the same sample, sequenced in a study of T cell changes during pregnancy in multiple sclerosis. Sequencing was performed with immunoSEQ multiplex PCR; in TCRdb, only in-frame clones are kept and a portion is missing. The table lists tens of thousands of clones, 85% to 95% of them singletons, with roughly 2% in the top ten. The specimen was peripheral blood, collected in the first trimester of pregnancy. These receptors all stem from a female donor in good health, enrolled as a control in a pregnancy study.

The rearrangement uses TRBV6-6 and TRBJ1-2, with D uncertain. Germline assignment: CDR1 MNHNY and CDR2 SVGAGI (reference sequence). Trimming cost V 6 bases and J 5 bases, with 16 bases left between them. The CDR3 is 14 amino acids. The CDR3 here is CASSPGGGGYGYTF. CDR3 bases: TGTGCCAGCAGCCCCGGAGGAGGAGGTTATGGCTACACCTTC.

The chain couples TRBV5-5 to TRBJ1-2; no clear D gene. The germline gives CDR1 SGHKS, CDR2 YYEKEE (reference sequence). The V end was cut by 5 bases, the J end by 8 bases, with 22 bases between. This CDR3 spans 15 amino acids. DNA for the CDR3: TGTGCCAGCAGTGATCCTGGGTCCCCTGCGGGGGGCTACACCTTC. Its protein product is CASSDPGSPAGGYTF.

The chain has TRBV13 and TRBJ1-2; 8 positions match TRBD1. The CDR3 has 14 residues. CDR1 is PRHDT and CDR2 is FYEKMQ in the germline V gene (reference sequence). Unmatched junction bases numbered 7, after V lost 5 bases and J lost 5 bases. CDR3 region: CASSDGTGTYGYTF. Written as DNA, the CDR3 is TGTGCCAGCAGCGATGGGACAGGTACATATGGCTACACCTTC.

The chain combines TRBV7-2 with TRBJ1-2; tentatively, D is TRBD1 (5 bases). Germline values: CDR1 SGHTA, CDR2 FQGNSA. Trimming removed 5 bases at V and 10 bases at J, with 17 bases between. The CDR3 extends over 13 amino acids. The CDR3: CASSVAGVFDYTF. The DNA for the CDR3 is TGTGCCAGCAGCGTTGCGGGGGTCTTTGACTACACCTTC.

The chain recombines TRBV7-8 with TRBJ1-1; no clear D gene. Trimming took 1 base from V and 3 from J, leaving 6 bases between them. Germline CDR1 SGHVS, CDR2 FQNEAQ. This CDR3 is built from 13 residues. Here the CDR3 reads CASSLEPHTEAFF. The CDR3 DNA reads TGTGCCAGCAGCTTAGAGCCCCACACTGAAGCTTTCTTT. Drawing the rest from reference TRBV7-8 and TRBJ1-1, the complete variable domain is GAGVSQSPRYKVAKRGQDVALRCDPISGHVSLFWYQQALGQGPEFLTYFQNEAQLDKSGLPSDRFFAERPEGSVSTLKIQRTQQEDSAVYLCASSLEPHTEAFFGQGTRLTVV.

This clone was detected a few times. The genes are TRBV4-1 and TRBJ2-1; 9 bases are a match to TRBD2. The germline CDR1 and CDR2 sequences are MGHRA and YSYEKL. The CDR3 covers 16 residues. The V gene end was trimmed by 2 bases and the J gene end by 1 base; junction bases not matched to a gene: 3. Written as DNA, the CDR3 is TGCGCCAGCAGCCAAACGACTAGCGGATCCTACAATGAGCAGTTCTTC. Its translation is CASSQTTSGSYNEQFF.

The chain is built from TRBV7-8 and TRBJ2-7; D is ambiguous. Germline loops: CDR1 SGHVS, CDR2 FQNEAQ. The length of the CDR3 is 14 residues. Trimming took off 3 bases at V and 2 bases at J, with 11 bases between the two ends. The CDR3 loop reads CASSFTTPTYEQYF. The CDR3, as DNA: TGTGCCAGCAGCTTCACGACACCCACCTACGAGCAGTACTTC.

V gene TRBV7-2 combines with J gene TRBJ1-2, with a tentative D call TRBD1 (5 bases). Germline V gene sequence: CDR1 SGHTA, CDR2 FQGNSA. The CDR3 totals 14 residues. V gave up 0 bases and J gave up 6 bases, with 11 bases separating them. The CDR3 loop is CASSLAGGMDGYTF. CDR3 coding DNA: TGTGCCAGCAGCTTAGCGGGGGGGATGGATGGCTACACCTTC.

This chain uses TRBV7-2 with TRBJ2-1; 7 bases align to TRBD1. There are 15 residues in the CDR3. V gave up 5 bases and J gave up 3 bases; unmatched junction bases: 7. Germline V CDR1 and CDR2: SGHTA, FQGNSA. The CDR3 region has the DNA TGTGCCAGCAGCCTCGCGTGGACAGGCTACAATGAGCAGTTCTTC. It is translated as CASSLAWTGYNEQFF.

The chain is built from TRBV2 and TRBJ2-7, with a weak D call TRBD2 (7 bases). Germline V lookup: CDR1 SNHLY, CDR2 FYNNEI. The V and J ends lost 10 bases and 0 bases respectively, with 16 bases between them. This CDR3 contains 14 residues. CDR3 loop: CATHRDYSSYEQYF. CDR3 DNA: TGTGCCACTCACAGGGACTACTCCTCCTACGAGCAGTACTTC.

This chain joins TRBV13 and TRBJ1-5, with D tentatively TRBD1 (5 bases). With 4 bases removed from V and 7 bases from J, the gap between germline ends came to 14 bases. This CDR3 is 14 amino acids long. Germline CDR1 PRHDT, CDR2 FYEKMQ (reference sequence). The CDR3 nucleotides are TGTGCCAGCAGCTCAGGGACCCGAGGGCAGCCCCAGCATTTT. Encoded protein: CASSSGTRGQPQHF.

The CDR3 bases are TGTGCCAGCAGTTACTCCGGGACAGGGACGATCACTGAAGCTTTCTTT. This translates into CASSYSGTGTITEAFF. V is TRBV6-6 and J is TRBJ1-1; 9 bases match TRBD1. Germline V gene data show CDR1 as MNHNY and CDR2 as SVGAGI (reference sequence). This CDR3 is built from 16 residues. Trimming cost V 0 bases and J 4 bases; bases outside gene matches: 6.

The chain employs TRBV12-5 and TRBJ2-5; 7 bases agree with TRBD1. CDR3 length: 13 residues. The V and J ends lost 7 bases and 4 bases, in that order; junction bases with no gene match: 6. Germline V gene sequence: CDR1 LGHNT, CDR2 FRNRAP. CDR3 residues: CASVGEGAETQYF. CDR3 in DNA: TGTGCTAGTGTTGGCGAGGGGGCAGAGACCCAGTACTTC. Drawing the rest from reference TRBV12-5 and TRBJ2-5, the complete variable domain is DARVTQTPRHKVTEMGQEVTMRCQPILGHNTVFWYRQTMMQGLELLAYFRNRAPLDDSGMPKDRFSAEMPDATLATLKIQPSEPRDSAVYFCASVGEGAETQYFGPGTRLLVL.

The chain has TRBV7-3 and TRBJ2-5; D might be TRBD2 (7 bases). Per germline, CDR1 SGHTA and CDR2 FQGTGA. V lost 2 bases, J lost 4 bases, and 14 bases lay in between. The length of the CDR3 is 15 residues. The CDR3 DNA sequence: TGTGCCAGCAGCTTAGGAGGGGGGGAGGGAGAGACCCAGTACTTC. The encoded protein is CASSLGGGEGETQYF. Full variable domain (outside the CDR3, taken from reference TRBV7-3 and TRBJ2-5): GAGVSQTPSNKVTEKGKYVELRCDPISGHTALYWYRQSLGQGPEFLIYFQGTGAADDSGLPNDRFFAVRPEGSVSTLKIQRTERGDSAVYLCASSLGGGEGETQYFGPGTRLLVL.

The chain is built from TRBV25-1 and TRBJ2-2, with D uncertain. There are 15 residues in the CDR3. Germline-derived CDR1 and CDR2 are MGHDK and SYGVNS. V gave up 5 bases and J gave up 2 bases, with 12 bases separating them. The CDR3 coding sequence is TGTGCCAGCAGTCATACGGGTCATAACACCGGGGAGCTGTTTTTT. Protein: CASSHTGHNTGELFF.

This rearrangement joins TRBV27 to TRBJ1-1, with TRBD1 matching 7 bases. The CDR3 loop spans 16 amino acids. CDR1 is MNHEY, CDR2 SMNVEV, per germline (reference sequence). Trimming took 4 bases from V and 0 from J; bases not matched to a gene: 8. The CDR3: CASSSRDSRLNTEAFF. The CDR3 nucleotides are TGTGCCAGCAGTTCCAGGGACAGCCGACTGAACACTGAAGCTTTCTTT.

As DNA, the CDR3 is TGTGCCAGCAGCTTCTTTTCCTCGGGCAGGGGCTATGGCTACACCTTC. Amino acids: CASSFFSSGRGYGYTF. The rearrangement joins TRBV5-6 to TRBJ1-2; D may be TRBD1 (6 bases). This CDR3 is built from 16 residues. The germline CDR1 and CDR2 sequences are SGHDT and YYEEEE. The ends were cut back, 2 bases at V and 4 bases at J, with 18 bases in the middle.

V usage is TRBV25-1 and J usage is TRBJ2-1; perhaps TRBD2 as D (7 bases). The germline gives CDR1 MGHDK, CDR2 SYGVNS. This CDR3 spans 12 amino acids. The germline V and J ends were trimmed by 7 bases and 9 bases, with 13 bases remaining between them. CDR3 amino acids: CASTGGGGEQFF. Here the CDR3 DNA reads TGTGCCAGCACGGGGGGCGGGGGTGAGCAGTTCTTC.

J is TRBJ1-5 and V is TRBV6-1; 8 bases match TRBD1. The V and J ends lost 7 bases and 3 bases, in that order; junction bases with no gene match: 8. CDR3 length: 15 amino acids. Per germline, CDR1 MNHNS and CDR2 SASEGT. Here the CDR3 DNA reads TGTGCCAGCACCCGGGGACAGGCGACCAATCAGCCCCAGCATTTT. This codes for CASTRGQATNQPQHF.